The clone carrying this T cell receptor (beta chain) has just a few counts. The authors ran a second PCR of roughly 6 to 12 cycles using a sample-barcoded 5' primer and a J-beta primer mix. MiXCR, applied by TCRdb to the 5' RACE reads, yields one record per CDR3 protein. Among around 1,000,000 distinct CDR3 sequences, roughly 24% were seen once, and the ten largest hold approximately 0.7%. The data stem from a study of blood T cells in healthy people across ages. V lost 0 bases and J lost 5, with 13 bases in between. The germline CDR1 and CDR2 sequences are SQVTM and ANQGSEA. This CDR3 has 14 amino acids. A further study also used this sample, focusing on T cells of mothers and their children. This second study says: All RNA that had been extracted was used for cDNA synthesis at around 1.4 ug per 15 ul.

This sequence was found in a girl aged 2-10 years in good health. The V call is TRBV29-1, the J call TRBJ2-5; D is tentatively TRBD1 or TRBD2 (5 bases each). Sequencing was done on a sample of blood. In nucleotides, the CDR3 is TGCAGCGTTGAAGATGGGGGTTGGGGGGAGACCCAGTACTTC. Protein product: CSVEDGGWGETQYF.